This TCR beta chain was observed in a study of OX40 agonist ivuxolimab in advanced cancers. About the full investigation: Ivuxolimab was an agonistic, fully human IgG2 monoclonal antibody directed against OX40 (CD134), a costimulatory receptor. Intravenous ivuxolimab was administered to patients every 2 weeks at six dose levels: 0.01, 0.1, 0.3, 1.5, 3 and 10 mg/kg. In the dose-escalation cohort, approximately 82% of patients were male, and the mean age was around 60 years, with a range of roughly 20 to 80. Prior anti-PD-1, anti-PD-L1 or anti-CTLA-4 therapy was permitted, and checkpoint inhibitors had been received by more than 35% of dose-escalation patients. The paper reports the monotherapy dose-escalation portion (N of about 47 patients) of the phase I ivuxolimab trial. Of the roughly 50 dose-escalation patients, hepatocellular carcinoma was present in about 20, melanoma in approximately 15, renal cell carcinoma in 9 and head and neck cancer in 9. Peripheral TCRbeta sequencing was intended to test whether TCR sequence diversity was altered and clonal T-cell expansion was caused by ivuxolimab. Three dose-escalation patients achieved partial responses, one with hepatocellular carcinoma and two with cutaneous melanoma. Broad study findings and their caveats: In the 0.1-3.0 mg/kg groups, partial responders had among the lowest normalized peripheral clonal expansion, particularly in CD8+ T cells. Low levels of normalized T-cell clonal expansion were also shown by some nonresponding patients. The antigen specificity of the peripheral T cells that underwent clonal expansion was not determined. At doses of 0.1 to 3.0 mg/kg, clonal expansion of both CD4+ and CD8+ blood T cells was observed from baseline to week 6. After ivuxolimab, more expanded clones were found on average in CD8+ T cells than in CD4+ T cells.

The trial excluded patients who had a history of autoimmune disease or were on systemic immunosuppression. Peripheral blood for TCR sequencing was drawn from every dose cohort at baseline, at cycle 4 day 1 and at cycle 7 day 1. The samples were drawn from a first-in-human, open-label, multicenter phase I dose-escalation trial of ivuxolimab. The trial enrolled adults with locally advanced or metastatic head and neck squamous cell, hepatocellular, melanoma or renal cell carcinoma. Before TCR sequencing, CD4+ T cells and CD8+ T cells from peripheral blood were sorted into separate populations. As concerns this clone: It has no known antigen specificity. Base quality data are lacking; no much larger clone is found one base away.

Genomic DNA was extracted from sorted cells for sequencing of the TCRbeta CDR3 region. The immunoSEQ Assay was used to sequence the TCRbeta CDR3 regions. The table comes from immuneACCESS by way of TCRdb, which keeps in-frame sequences with V and J called. Part of the clones is missing from these tables; in studies checked, under half for an unresolved V gene and the rest for unknown reasons. The sample data list tens of thousands of clones, and roughly nine tenths of these were observed just once. The leading ten clones occupy 2.5% to 3% of the sample. The sample consisted of CD4+ or CD8+ T cells sorted from blood, taken in a trial of the OX40 agonist ivuxolimab. The receptor was derived from an adult with an advanced solid tumor such as melanoma, head and neck, liver or kidney cancer.

The CDR3 protein: CASSLGRGSPQETQYF. In nucleotide form, the sequence is TGTGCCAGCAGCTTAGGCAGGGGTTCTCCACAAGAGACCCAGTACTTC. Recombination joined TRBV11-2 with TRBJ2-5; matching of 6 bases hints at TRBD1 as the D gene. Based on the germline V gene, the CDR1 and CDR2 sequences are SGHAT and FQNNGV. The CDR3, cysteine through phenylalanine, is 16 amino acids long. The read is trimmed to its CDR3 DNA, 48 bases read in frame from base 1. V loses 1 base of germline sequence and J loses 2 bases, and the interval between the two ends is 14 bases.